These 19 T cell receptor beta chains came from one sample sequenced in a study of shared clonotypes between healthy human individuals. The method was immunoSEQ multiplex PCR; TCRdb's version includes in-frame clones alone and lacks a portion of them. The sample records over 1.4 million clones, 96% being singletons. Sample: naive CD4+ T cells sorted from blood. The subset: CD45RA+ positively selected. These receptors all come from a man aged 25-45 years in good health.

The genes are TRBV28 and TRBJ1-4; D call uncertain. V was clipped by 1 base and J by 7 bases, with 16 bases between them. This CDR3 is 16 amino acids long. CDR1 is MDHEN and CDR2 is SYDVKM in the germline V gene. The CDR3 reads CASSLYSFAGTEKLFF. The CDR3 DNA sequence: TGTGCCAGCAGTTTATACTCCTTCGCAGGTACTGAAAAACTGTTTTTT.

This chain joins TRBV19 and TRBJ2-7, with TRBD1 identical over 11 bases. The CDR3 covers 15 residues. Germline V lookup: CDR1 LNHDA, CDR2 SQIVND (reference sequence). Trimming cost V 4 bases and J 7 bases; bases outside gene matches: 9. The CDR3 is CASSTGRTGGLEQYF. The CDR3 bases are TGTGCCAGTAGTACGGGCCGGACAGGGGGCCTTGAGCAGTACTTC.

This chain uses TRBV19 with TRBJ2-5, with D unclear. V was pared by 6 bases and J by 2 bases, with 13 bases between. The CDR3 covers 14 residues. In germline, CDR1 is LNHDA, CDR2 SQIVND (reference sequence). The CDR3 protein is CASSSRPGQETQYF. For the CDR3, the DNA is TGTGCCAGTAGCTCCCGGCCAGGTCAAGAGACCCAGTACTTC. Variable domain in full (rest from reference TRBV19 and TRBJ2-5): DGGITQSPKYLFRKEGQNVTLSCEQNLNHDAMYWYRQDPGQGLRLIYYSQIVNDFQKGDIAEGYSVSREKKESFPLTVTSAQKNPTAFYLCASSSRPGQETQYFGPGTRLLVL.

The chain links TRBV4-3 to TRBJ1-4; D uncertain. There are 16 residues in the CDR3. Per germline, CDR1 LGHNA and CDR2 YSLEER. V lost 1 base and J lost 0, with 9 bases in between. The CDR3 coding sequence is TGCGCCAGCAGCCAAGGGCAGGCTCCAACTAATGAAAAACTGTTTTTT. Translating it yields CASSQGQAPTNEKLFF.

This clone was seen a single time. This chain uses TRBV9 with TRBJ1-1; no firm D call. V shed 3 bases and J shed 4 bases, with 16 bases lying between them. The germline V gene has CDR1 SGDLS and CDR2 YYNGEE. There are 15 residues in the CDR3. The CDR3 sequence is CASSAVNIVTTEAFF. The CDR3 bases are TGTGCCAGCAGCGCAGTAAACATAGTGACCACTGAAGCTTTCTTT.

A word on this clone: Other DNA sequences of this sample code for an identical CDR3. The chain has TRBV7-2 and TRBJ2-7; D is unresolved. This CDR3 has 12 amino acids. Trimming cost V 1 base and J 6 bases, with 7 bases left between them. Germline V gene data show CDR1 as SGHTA and CDR2 as FQGNSA. CDR3 loop: CASSLVRAEQYF. DNA of the CDR3: TGTGCCAGCAGCTTAGTTAGGGCCGAGCAGTACTTC.

On this clone itself: Germline and junction disagree at one end, which may indicate a read error. The chain employs TRBV6-6 and TRBJ2-7, with 11 bases lining up with TRBD2. The CDR3 is 13 residues long. CDR1 is MNHNY, CDR2 SVGAGI, per germline (reference sequence). In DNA, the CDR3 is TGTGCCAGCAGAGCCGGGACTAGCGGCCTTCGCTTCTTC. It yields the protein CASRAGTSGLRFF.

The chain joins TRBV7-8 to TRBJ2-7, with 7 nucleotides matching TRBD1. Germline CDR1 reads SGHVS; CDR2 reads FQNEAQ. V shed 1 base, J shed 2 bases, and the junction held 11 bases outside the gene matches. This CDR3 region has 17 residues. As DNA, the CDR3 is TGTGCCAGCAGCTTAGGGACCCGGGGACAGCGAACCTACGAGCAGTACTTC. This translates into CASSLGTRGQRTYEQYF.

The CDR3 loop is CASSLLADEQFF. The CDR3 region has the DNA TGTGCCAGCAGCTTGCTAGCTGATGAGCAGTTCTTC. The chain couples TRBV7-6 to TRBJ2-1; a weak D match, TRBD2 (5 bases). The germline V and J ends were trimmed by 3 bases and 8 bases, with 8 bases remaining between them. The CDR3 has 12 amino acids. Per the germline V gene, CDR1 is SGHVS and CDR2 is FNYEAQ.

The chain recombines TRBV6-6 with TRBJ2-1; D is uncertain. The CDR3 contains 15 residues. Trimming took off 0 bases at V and 7 bases at J, with 13 bases between the two ends. CDR1 and CDR2 (germline): MNHNY, SVGAGI (reference sequence). CDR3 in DNA: TGTGCCAGCAGTTACTCGGACCCTTTGTTGAATGAGCAGTTCTTC. Amino acids: CASSYSDPLLNEQFF.

This chain uses TRBV6-4 with TRBJ2-7, with D perhaps matching TRBD2 (6 bases). Trimming took 6 bases from V and 4 from J, leaving 16 bases between them. The CDR3 spans 14 residues. The germline V gene encodes CDR1 MRHNA and CDR2 SNTAGT. The CDR3 nucleotides are TGTGCCAGCAGGAGGACTAATCCTACGTACGAGCAGTACTTC. Protein sequence: CASRRTNPTYEQYF.

The V and J genes are TRBV10-1 and TRBJ1-1; D is uncertain. With 6 bases removed from V and 1 base from J, the gap between germline ends came to 6 bases. The V gene's germline CDR1 is WNHNN and CDR2 SYGVQD (reference sequence). The CDR3 extends over 12 amino acids. CDR3 protein: CASSSPNTEAFF. DNA for the CDR3: TGCGCCAGCAGCTCACCGAACACTGAAGCTTTCTTT.

This sequence joins TRBV5-1 and TRBJ2-3; D gene unclear. The length of the CDR3 is 15 residues. Germline V gene data show CDR1 as SGHRS and CDR2 as YFSETQ. V lost 2 bases and J lost 2, with 12 bases in between. The CDR3 is CASSFYPPNTDTQYF. The CDR3 nucleotides are TGCGCCAGCAGCTTTTATCCTCCAAACACAGATACGCAGTATTTT.

Worth noting for this clone: At the DNA level, this CDR3 is encoded by other sequences in the same sample as well. The J gene is TRBJ2-7, the V gene TRBV10-3; D call uncertain. CDR1 ENHRY and CDR2 SYGVKD come from the germline V gene. V gave up 0 bases and J gave up 4 bases, with 4 bases separating them. The CDR3 is made up of 12 amino acids. The CDR3 reads CAISESSYEQYF. In nucleotides, the CDR3 is TGTGCCATCAGTGAGTCATCGTACGAGCAGTACTTC.

The genes are TRBV7-2 and TRBJ2-5, with 11 bases aligning to TRBD2. This CDR3 is built from 16 residues. Germline values: CDR1 SGHTA, CDR2 FQGNSA. Losses at the gene ends were 1 base for V and 4 bases for J; bases not matched to a gene: 5. The CDR3 here is CASSLGLAGGLETQYF. Here the CDR3 DNA reads TGTGCCAGCAGCTTAGGGCTAGCGGGAGGTTTAGAGACCCAGTACTTC.

This chain connects TRBV7-2 to TRBJ2-3, with D maybe TRBD2 (5 bases). V was clipped by 5 bases and J by 1 base, with 16 bases between them. The CDR3 contains 16 residues. Germline CDR1 is SGHTA and CDR2 is FQGNSA. CDR3 DNA: TGTGCCAGCAGCAGGAGGACGGGCGGAGGCACAGATACGCAGTATTTT. Its translation is CASSRRTGGGTDTQYF.

The chain employs TRBV5-5 and TRBJ1-1; D uncertain. The CDR3 runs to 13 residues. Trimming removed 6 bases from V and 0 bases from J, with 9 bases in between. CDR1 and CDR2 from the germline V gene are SGHKS and YYEKEE (reference sequence). This CDR3 reads CASNGPMNTEAFF. CDR3 in DNA: TGTGCCAGCAACGGGCCCATGAACACTGAAGCTTTCTTT.

V is TRBV10-3 and J is TRBJ2-2, with D uncertain. This CDR3 spans 13 amino acids. Germline-derived CDR1 and CDR2 are ENHRY and SYGVKD. V was pared by 8 bases and J by 3 bases, with 10 bases between. The CDR3 nucleotides read TGTGCCATCGGTCTGCTCCACACCGGGGAGCTGTTTTTT. This codes for CAIGLLHTGELFF.

The V gene is TRBV9, the J gene TRBJ2-7; 7 positions match TRBD2. Germline trimming cut 8 bases from V and 4 bases from J; bases unmatched to any gene: 15. The CDR3 extends over 15 amino acids. Germline CDR1 reads SGDLS; CDR2 reads YYNGEE. CDR3 coding DNA: TGTGCCAGGGGGGAGGGCCAAGAATTGAGATACGAGCAGTACTTC. Protein: CARGEGQELRYEQYF.